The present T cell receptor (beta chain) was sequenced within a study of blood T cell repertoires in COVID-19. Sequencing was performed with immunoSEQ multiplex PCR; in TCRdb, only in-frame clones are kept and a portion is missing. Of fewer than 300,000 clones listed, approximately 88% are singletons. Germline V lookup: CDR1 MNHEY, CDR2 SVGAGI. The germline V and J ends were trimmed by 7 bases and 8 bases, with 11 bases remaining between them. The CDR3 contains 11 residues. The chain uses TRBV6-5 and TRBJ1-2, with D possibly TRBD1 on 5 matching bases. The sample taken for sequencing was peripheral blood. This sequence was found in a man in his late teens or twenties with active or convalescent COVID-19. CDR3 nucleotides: TGTGCCAGCAAGGCAGGGAAAGGCTACACCTTC. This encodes CASKAGKGYTF.